Below are 2 T cell receptor beta chains sequenced from a single sample in a study of CD8+ T cells in alopecia areata. Reverse transcribed after extraction, RNA yielded cDNA as the sequencing template. The table came from immunoSEQ multiplex PCR; TCRdb's copy has only in-frame clones and leaves some out. The table shows roughly 190,000 clones, with about three fifths occurring only once. Treatment described: oral pan-JAK inhibitor, 5-10 mg twice daily. The specimen comprised CD4+ T cells sorted from blood, sampled at week 24, from a patient treated with tofacitinib. The receptors come from a human donor with alopecia areata.

A word on this clone: Other DNA sequences in this specimen translate into the identical CDR3. The genes are TRBV30 and TRBJ1-1; no clear D. V lost 1 base and J lost 0, with 6 bases in between. Germline loops: CDR1 GTSNPN, CDR2 SVGIG (reference sequence). The CDR3 has 13 amino acids. In DNA form, the CDR3 reads TGTGCCTGGAGTGGGGGAGTGAACACTGAAGCTTTCTTT. Translation: CAWSGGVNTEAFF. Full variable domain (remainder filled in from reference TRBV30 and TRBJ1-1): SQTIHQWPATLVQPVGSPLSLECTVEGTSNPNLYWYRQAAGRGLQLLFYSVGIGQISSEVPQNLSASRPQDRQFILSSKKLLLSDSGFYLCAWSGGVNTEAFFGQGTRLTVV.

The chain joins TRBV11-2 to TRBJ2-7; D is unclear. From germline, CDR1 is SGHAT and CDR2 FQNNGV. The CDR3 is made up of 14 amino acids. V lost 1 base to trimming and J lost 4 bases, with 11 bases between them. The CDR3 reads CASSLGWGMYEQYF. The CDR3 DNA reads TGTGCCAGCAGCTTAGGCTGGGGAATGTACGAGCAGTACTTC.